This TCR beta chain was captured in a study of tumor-infiltrating lymphocytes in localized non-small cell lung cancer. Concerning this clone itself: As yet, its antigen is unknown.

This CDR3 is 14 amino acids long. CDR1 and CDR2 (germline): SGHVS, FQNEAQ. Unmatched junction bases numbered 1, after V lost 1 base and J lost 2 bases. Findings of the study overall: No T-cell fraction difference was seen between IM1 and IM2 tumors. Each assay used a separate piece of the same tissue.

This table comes from immunoSEQ multiplex PCR, and its TCRdb copy is limited to in-frame clones, with some not included. This sample yields 15,000 to 20,000 clones, of which approximately 80% are seen a single time; 6.4% belongs to the top ten. The sample consisted of lung tumor tissue. This clonotype was obtained from a human donor with non-small cell lung cancer. This chain connects TRBV7-8 to TRBJ1-2; 7 bases line up with TRBD1. DNA for the CDR3: TGTGCCAGCAGCTTAGTACAGGGGAACTATGGCTACACCTTC. This encodes CASSLVQGNYGYTF. The whole variable domain, remainder taken from reference TRBV7-8 and TRBJ1-2, is GAGVSQSPRYKVAKRGQDVALRCDPISGHVSLFWYQQALGQGPEFLTYFQNEAQLDKSGLPSDRFFAERPEGSVSTLKIQRTQQEDSAVYLCASSLVQGNYGYTFGSGTRLTVV.